The 27 T cell receptor beta chains below all came from one sample that was sequenced in a study of beta chain features in type 1 diabetes. Study results and limitations: TCRB CDR3s from Type 1 diabetes patients were moderately but significantly shorter in all four CD4+ subsets.

These receptors lack a known antigen. Expressed TCRB transcripts were sequenced after all isolated RNA was converted to cDNA. Assay used: immunoSEQ multiplex PCR; TCRdb lists only in-frame clones, some missing. The repertoire holds hundreds of thousands of clones, with roughly an eighth as singletons. The sequenced sample was naive CD4+ T cells from blood. The receptors were gathered from a man in his late teens or twenties with type 1 diabetes.

This clone was seen a few times. The chain combines TRBV9 with TRBJ2-7; D is unresolved. This CDR3 is 13 amino acids long. Germline lookup yields CDR1 SGDLS and CDR2 YYNGEE. V gave up 1 base and J gave up 7 bases, with 12 bases separating them. The CDR3 loop reads CASSVSPGLEQYF. Written as DNA, the CDR3 is TGTGCCAGCAGCGTAAGCCCCGGCTTGGAGCAGTACTTC.

This clone showed up just a few times. The genes are TRBV15 and TRBJ2-3, with D perhaps TRBD2 (5 bases). Germline-derived CDR1 and CDR2 are LNHNV and YYDKDF (reference sequence). Trimming stripped 1 base from V and 6 bases from J, with 11 bases between. CDR3 length: 14 amino acids. The CDR3 sequence is CATSRAGERDTQYF. The CDR3 region has the DNA TGTGCCACCAGCAGAGCTGGGGAGAGGGATACGCAGTATTTT.

This chain links TRBV2 with TRBJ1-5, with 8 positions matching TRBD1. Germline V CDR1 and CDR2: SNHLY, FYNNEI. This CDR3 region has 14 residues. V lost 5 bases to trimming and J lost 2 bases; unmatched junction nucleotides: 2. The CDR3 sequence: CASSPDRGNQPQHF. The CDR3 DNA sequence: TGTGCCAGCAGTCCGGACAGGGGCAATCAGCCCCAGCATTTT.

The chain employs TRBV7-2 and TRBJ2-5, with D perhaps being TRBD1 or TRBD2 (5 bases each). Trimming cost V 1 base and J 0 bases, with 9 bases left between them. Germline V lookup: CDR1 SGHTA, CDR2 FQGNSA. CDR3 length: 15 amino acids. CDR3 loop: CASSLVWGNQETQYF. The CDR3 DNA is TGTGCCAGCAGCTTAGTTTGGGGGAACCAAGAGACCCAGTACTTC.

A word on this clone: This sample includes further DNA sequences coding for the same CDR3. The chain is built from TRBV30 and TRBJ2-1, with D perhaps TRBD1 (6 bases). Germline loops: CDR1 GTSNPN, CDR2 SVGIG (reference sequence). This CDR3 comprises 12 residues. Trimming removed 0 bases from V and 6 bases from J, with 6 bases in between. The CDR3: CAWSVQGNEQFF. Written as DNA, the CDR3 is TGTGCCTGGAGTGTACAGGGCAATGAGCAGTTCTTC.

There are a few counts of this clone. This rearrangement joins TRBV29-1 to TRBJ1-1; 9 nucleotides match TRBD1. Unmatched junction bases numbered 12, after V lost 5 bases and J lost 11 bases. This CDR3 comprises 13 residues. Germline loops: CDR1 SQVTM, CDR2 ANQGSEA. Here the CDR3 DNA reads TGCAGCGTTAGACCCGGGACAGGGCGGTGGGCTTTCTTT. As protein: CSVRPGTGRWAFF.

CDR3 coding DNA: TGCAGCGTTGAAGATGTAGGGGAATTTTTCTCAGATACGCAGTATTTT. This codes for CSVEDVGEFFSDTQYF. V and J are TRBV29-1 and TRBJ2-3; weak D call: TRBD1 (5 bases). Germline assignment: CDR1 SQVTM and CDR2 ANQGSEA. Trimming took off 0 bases at V and 4 bases at J, with 17 bases between the two ends. CDR3 length: 16 amino acids.

The V call is TRBV4-1, the J call TRBJ1-3; no clear D gene. The CDR3 totals 14 residues. With 1 base removed from V and 5 bases from J, the gap between germline ends came to 9 bases. Per the germline V gene, CDR1 is MGHRA and CDR2 is YSYEKL. The CDR3 nucleotides read TGCGCCAGCAGCCAAGCTCCATCTAGAAACACCATATATTTT. It is translated as CASSQAPSRNTIYF.

This clone appeared a few times. V gene TRBV7-9 combines with J gene TRBJ1-5; 9 bases match TRBD1. V was pared by 3 bases and J by 5 bases, with 2 bases of the junction left unmatched. The CDR3 length is 14 residues. The germline V gene has CDR1 SEHNR and CDR2 FQNEAQ (reference sequence). CDR3 sequence reads: CASSLGQGDQPQHF. CDR3 bases: TGTGCCAGCAGCTTGGGACAGGGAGATCAGCCCCAGCATTTT.

This clone was detected a few times. The chain employs TRBV5-1 and TRBJ2-7, with D uncertain. V was pared by 1 base and J by 3 bases, with 17 bases between. This CDR3 is built from 16 residues. Germline CDR1 and CDR2: SGHRS and YFSETQ. Here the CDR3 DNA reads TGCGCCAGCAGCTTGTCCCCTAGTAGTCTAATCTACGAGCAGTACTTC. Translated, it gives CASSLSPSSLIYEQYF.

The J gene is TRBJ2-1, the V gene TRBV19; no clear D. CDR1 and CDR2 (germline): LNHDA, SQIVND (reference sequence). This CDR3 has 14 amino acids. V was cut by 5 bases and J by 0 bases, with 8 bases left in between. CDR3 DNA sequence: TGTGCCAGTAGTGATTTAAGCTCCTACAATGAGCAGTTCTTC. This sequence encodes CASSDLSSYNEQFF.

CDR3 loop: CASSYDYVGEQFF. The CDR3 DNA reads as TGTGCCAGCAGTTACGACTACGTGGGTGAGCAGTTCTTC. The rearrangement uses TRBV6-5 and TRBJ2-1; D might be TRBD2 (5 bases). CDR1 MNHEY and CDR2 SVGAGI come from the germline V gene. This CDR3 has 13 residues. V lost 2 bases to trimming and J lost 9 bases, with 11 bases between them.

This clone was counted between two and nine times. The gene calls are TRBV11-1 and TRBJ2-7, with a weak D call TRBD2 (5 bases). Germline V gene lookup returns CDR1 SGHAT and CDR2 FQDESV (reference sequence). The CDR3 totals 14 residues. V was trimmed by 0 bases and J by 0 bases, leaving 6 bases between them. CDR3 nucleotide sequence: TGTGCCAGCAGCTTAGCAGCGGCCTCCTACGAGCAGTACTTC. This codes for CASSLAAASYEQYF.

The V gene is TRBV10-2, the J gene TRBJ1-2, with 9 bases lining up with TRBD1. The junction had 6 bases not matched to a gene; V was cut back by 8 bases and J by 2 bases. Germline CDR1 and CDR2: WSHSY and SAAADI. CDR3 size: 14 residues. CDR3 sequence (DNA): TGCGCCAGCGCGAGGACAGGGGCAAACTATGGCTACACCTTC. Its protein product is CASARTGANYGYTF.

The sample holds a few counts of this clone. The genes are TRBV30 and TRBJ1-2, with D uncertain. The CDR3 is 13 residues long. V was shortened by 0 bases and J by 3 bases, with 8 bases between the two germline ends. Germline CDR1 is GTSNPN and CDR2 is SVGIG (reference sequence). The CDR3 coding sequence is TGTGCCTGGAGTGTGGTACGTTACTATGGCTACACCTTC. Protein product: CAWSVVRYYGYTF. The whole variable domain, filled in from reference TRBV30 and TRBJ1-2, reads SQTIHQWPATLVQPVGSPLSLECTVEGTSNPNLYWYRQAAGRGLQLLFYSVGIGQISSEVPQNLSASRPQDRQFILSSKKLLLSDSGFYLCAWSVVRYYGYTFGSGTRLTVV.

This clone was picked up a small number of times. This chain joins TRBV7-3 and TRBJ1-5; no clear D. The V end lost 4 bases, the J end lost 1 base, and 8 bases lay between the germline ends. Germline CDR1 SGHTA, CDR2 FQGTGA. The CDR3 contains 14 residues. CDR3 DNA: TGTGCCAGCAGCTCGGTAGGAAGCAATCAGCCCCAGCATTTT. Translated: CASSSVGSNQPQHF.

The V gene is TRBV19, the J gene TRBJ2-5; no reliable D call. The CDR3 totals 11 residues. Germline CDR1 LNHDA, CDR2 SQIVND (reference sequence). Trimming took 7 bases from V and 2 from J, leaving 5 bases between them. The CDR3 region is CASTQQETQYF. The DNA for the CDR3 is TGTGCCAGTACTCAACAAGAGACCCAGTACTTC. Drawing the rest from reference TRBV19 and TRBJ2-5, the complete variable domain is DGGITQSPKYLFRKEGQNVTLSCEQNLNHDAMYWYRQDPGQGLRLIYYSQIVNDFQKGDIAEGYSVSREKKESFPLTVTSAQKNPTAFYLCASTQQETQYFGPGTRLLVL.

This clone was seen more than once but under ten times. The V and J genes are TRBV4-3 and TRBJ1-1; 9 bases line up with TRBD1. The V gene end was trimmed by 4 bases and the J gene end by 4 bases; junction bases not matched to a gene: 7. CDR1 and CDR2 (germline): LGHNA, YSLEER. The CDR3 length is 15 residues. CDR3 in amino acids: CASSRTTGGGTEAFF. In DNA, the CDR3 is TGCGCCAGCAGCCGCACTACAGGGGGCGGCACTGAAGCTTTCTTT.

This clone was observed a few times. The rearrangement links TRBV9 to TRBJ2-5; 8 bases align to TRBD1. Germline V lookup: CDR1 SGDLS, CDR2 YYNGEE. The CDR3 contains 16 residues. V was clipped by 2 bases and J by 1 base; unmatched bases: 7. CDR3 bases: TGTGCCAGCAGCGTGGCGGGACAGGTGTCCCAAGAGACCCAGTACTTC. Its translation: CASSVAGQVSQETQYF.

This clone was seen a handful of times. J is TRBJ2-5 and V is TRBV18; D is ambiguous. This CDR3 has 12 amino acids. Per germline, CDR1 KGHSH and CDR2 LQKENI. Deletions cut 2 bases from V and 5 bases from J, with 6 bases between. The CDR3 DNA sequence: TGTGCCAGCTCACCAGGTCGGGAGACCCAGTACTTC. Its protein product is CASSPGRETQYF.

The chain recombines TRBV30 with TRBJ2-7; 10 bases fit TRBD1. Germline assignment: CDR1 GTSNPN and CDR2 SVGIG (reference sequence). There are 12 residues in the CDR3. The junction had 2 bases not matched to a gene; V was cut back by 3 bases and J by 6 bases. CDR3: CAWSGTGAEQYF. The CDR3 DNA reads TGTGCCTGGAGCGGGACAGGGGCCGAGCAGTACTTC.

The chain uses TRBV4-2 and TRBJ1-3, with D tentatively TRBD1 (5 bases). CDR1 and CDR2 (germline): LGHNA, YNFKEQ. The CDR3 runs 14 residues. V lost 0 bases and J 8 bases, leaving 11 bases between the germline ends. CDR3 amino acids: CASSQDKGRDTIYF. The CDR3 DNA reads TGTGCCAGCAGCCAAGACAAGGGGAGAGACACCATATATTTT.

This clone was seen a few times. The chain couples TRBV7-2 to TRBJ2-5; TRBD1 agrees at 7 bases. The CDR3 covers 14 residues. With 4 bases clipped from V and 2 bases from J, the junction kept 4 bases outside the gene matches. Germline V gene lookup returns CDR1 SGHTA and CDR2 FQGNSA. The CDR3 DNA follows: TGTGCCAGCAGCTCATACAGGGGTCAAGAGACCCAGTACTTC. It translates to CASSSYRGQETQYF.

This clone was seen once. The rearrangement links TRBV7-3 to TRBJ2-1, with TRBD2 identical over 9 bases. CDR1 and CDR2 (germline): SGHTA, FQGTGA. J lost 9 bases, V lost 5 bases, and 11 bases had no gene match. The CDR3 contains 15 residues. The CDR3 spells CASSIGLARRSEQFF. Written as DNA, the CDR3 is TGTGCCAGCAGCATCGGACTAGCGCGAAGGAGTGAGCAGTTCTTC.

This clone appeared a few times. The chain couples TRBV6-5 to TRBJ1-1; D is perhaps TRBD1 (5 bases). The CDR3 sequence is 11 residues long. CDR1 is MNHEY, CDR2 SVGAGI, per germline. Trimming removed 10 bases from V and 3 bases from J, with 9 bases in between. The CDR3 loop is CAIQGHTEAFF. The CDR3 coding sequence is TGTGCCATTCAGGGACACACTGAAGCTTTCTTT.

This chain uses TRBV6-5 with TRBJ2-7; D is unresolved. CDR1 is MNHEY, CDR2 SVGAGI, per germline. The CDR3 is 11 residues long. Trimming pared 0 bases from V and 6 bases from J, leaving 3 bases between. CDR3 sequence (DNA): TGTGCCAGCAGTTACTCACTCGAGCAGTACTTC. It encodes CASSYSLEQYF.

V and J are TRBV19 and TRBJ2-3; possibly TRBD2 for D (5 bases). Trimming cost V 3 bases and J 1 base, with 11 bases left between them. The germline CDR1 and CDR2 sequences are LNHDA and SQIVND (reference sequence). The CDR3 is made up of 15 amino acids. CDR3 DNA sequence: TGTGCCAGTAGTATTGAGAAGCGGCGCACAGATACGCAGTATTTT. This translates into CASSIEKRRTDTQYF.